The next 8 T cell receptor beta chains were all read from a single sample in a study of control samples from healthy donors and cancer patients. Sequencing was performed with immunoSEQ multiplex PCR; in TCRdb, only in-frame clones are kept and a portion is missing. The sample shows 150,000 to 200,000 clones, roughly 90% of them seen only once. Source material: blood. Every receptor here comes from a man aged 25 to 40 in good health.

The V gene is TRBV19, the J gene TRBJ2-2; D remains ambiguous. This CDR3 is 13 amino acids long. The ends were cut back, 2 bases at V and 4 bases at J, with 5 bases in the middle. In germline, CDR1 is LNHDA, CDR2 SQIVND (reference sequence). This chain's CDR3 is CASSIRPTGELFF. The CDR3 region has the DNA TGTGCCAGTAGTATAAGGCCCACCGGGGAGCTGTTTTTT. The whole variable domain, filled in from reference TRBV19 and TRBJ2-2, reads DGGITQSPKYLFRKEGQNVTLSCEQNLNHDAMYWYRQDPGQGLRLIYYSQIVNDFQKGDIAEGYSVSREKKESFPLTVTSAQKNPTAFYLCASSIRPTGELFFGEGSRLTVL.

V gene TRBV3-1 (or the pseudogene TRBV3-2) combines with J gene TRBJ2-2, with TRBD2 matching over 8 bases. CDR1 LGHDT and CDR2 YNNKEL come from the germline V gene (reference sequence). V lost 4 bases and J lost 7; bases outside the gene matches: 2. This CDR3 is 13 amino acids long. CDR3 nucleotide sequence: TGTGCCAGCAGCCTTGCGGGGGGCGGGGAGCTGTTTTTT. Amino acid sequence: CASSLAGGGELFF.

CDR3 amino acids: CAISESIGETQYF. DNA for the CDR3: TGTGCCATCAGTGAGTCTATAGGGGAGACCCAGTACTTC. The chain uses TRBV10-3 and TRBJ2-5; D call uncertain. V was trimmed by 0 bases and J by 5 bases, leaving 7 bases between them. Germline lookup yields CDR1 ENHRY and CDR2 SYGVKD. The CDR3 runs 13 residues.

The chain links TRBV2 to TRBJ2-1, with D possibly matching TRBD1 (5 bases). Germline CDR1 and CDR2: SNHLY and FYNNEI. Between the trimmed V and J ends, which lost 8 bases and 7 bases, there was a span of 15 bases. The CDR3 consists of 13 residues. Here the CDR3 reads CASGREQGNEQFF. CDR3 in DNA: TGTGCCAGCGGCCGAGAGCAGGGTAATGAGCAGTTCTTC.

This chain uses TRBV10-3 with TRBJ1-1; unclear D gene. CDR1 is ENHRY and CDR2 is SYGVKD in the germline V gene. This CDR3 is built from 12 residues. The ends were cut back, 4 bases at V and 1 base at J, with 4 bases in the middle. CDR3 coding DNA: TGTGCCATCAGTGTACAGAACACTGAAGCTTTCTTT. Protein: CAISVQNTEAFF.

This sequence joins TRBV6-5 and TRBJ2-7; weak D call: TRBD2 (5 bases). CDR3 size: 13 residues. Looked up from germline, CDR1 is MNHEY and CDR2 is SVGAGI. V was cut by 6 bases and J by 5 bases, with 14 bases left in between. The CDR3 DNA is TGTGCCAGCAGCTACACTAGATTCCACGAGCAGTACTTC. Its protein is CASSYTRFHEQYF.

This chain joins TRBV14 and TRBJ2-7, with 12 bases that match TRBD2. Per the germline V gene, CDR1 is SGHDN and CDR2 is FVKESK. The CDR3 extends over 17 amino acids. The V and J ends lost 4 bases and 6 bases, in that order; junction bases with no gene match: 13. This CDR3 is CASSPGLAGRTPSEQYF. CDR3 nucleotides: TGTGCCAGCAGCCCTGGACTAGCGGGAAGAACACCAAGCGAGCAGTACTTC.

The chain recombines TRBV4-1 with TRBJ2-3; D is undetermined. The germline V and J ends were trimmed by 1 base and 4 bases, with 3 bases remaining between them. The CDR3 totals 12 residues. CDR1 MGHRA and CDR2 YSYEKL come from the germline V gene. The DNA for the CDR3 is TGCGCCAGCAGCCAAGGGGCAGATACGCAGTATTTT. It translates to CASSQGADTQYF.